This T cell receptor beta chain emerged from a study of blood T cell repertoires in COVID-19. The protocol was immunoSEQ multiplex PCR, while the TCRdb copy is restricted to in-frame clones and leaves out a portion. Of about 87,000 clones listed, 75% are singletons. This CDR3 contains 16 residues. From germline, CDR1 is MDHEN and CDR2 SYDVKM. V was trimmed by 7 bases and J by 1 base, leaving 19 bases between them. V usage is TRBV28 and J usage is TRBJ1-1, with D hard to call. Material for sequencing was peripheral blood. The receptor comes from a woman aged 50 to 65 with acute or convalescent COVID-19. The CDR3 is CASNGRSAHSNTEAFF. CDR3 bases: TGTGCCAGCAACGGGAGGTCCGCACATTCGAACACTGAAGCTTTCTTT.